The 2 T cell receptor beta chains reported below all come from one sample, sequenced in a study of T cells in Graves' hyperthyroidism and ophthalmopathy (dated by TCRdb to between 2017 and 2020). Receptors were amplified or captured by multiplex PCR. Sequencing relied on an Illumina HiSeq 2000. TCR beta CDR3 regions were amplified from RNA transcripts. For the first round of RT-PCR on the TCR CDR3, the HTBI primer set was used together with the Qiagen OneStep RT-PCR kit. The public reads were quality trimmed at Q25 with fastp and then assembled into clones with MiXCR by TCRdb, keeping productive beta chains. Every CDR3 protein is listed once, alongside the most common genes and DNA of its rows. In this sample the table shows about 480,000 distinct CDR3 sequences, 13% to 15% of which occur a single time. The top ten clonotypes cover 15% to 20% of the sample. The sample was blood. These TCRs come from a woman aged 18-29 years with Graves' hyperthyroidism.

CDR3 loop: CASSATGGDGYTF. In DNA form, the CDR3 reads TGTGCCAGCAGTGCGACAGGGGGTGATGGCTACACCTTC. This chain links TRBV6-1 with TRBJ1-2; 9 nucleotides agree with TRBD1. CDR1 and CDR2 from the germline V gene are MNHNS and SASEGT. The CDR3 consists of 13 residues. The V segment lost 4 bases and the J segment 6 bases; nucleotides outside the gene matches: 3.

At least ten counts were recorded for this clonotype. The chain combines TRBV4-2 with TRBJ2-3, with 14 positions matching TRBD2. Germline CDR1 reads LGHNA; CDR2 reads YNFKEQ. The CDR3 extends over 17 amino acids. J lost 3 bases, V lost 4 bases, and 6 bases had no gene match. CDR3 coding DNA: TGTGCCAGCAGCCCCAGGGGACTAGCGGGAGCTACAGATACGCAGTATTTT. It encodes CASSPRGLAGATDTQYF.